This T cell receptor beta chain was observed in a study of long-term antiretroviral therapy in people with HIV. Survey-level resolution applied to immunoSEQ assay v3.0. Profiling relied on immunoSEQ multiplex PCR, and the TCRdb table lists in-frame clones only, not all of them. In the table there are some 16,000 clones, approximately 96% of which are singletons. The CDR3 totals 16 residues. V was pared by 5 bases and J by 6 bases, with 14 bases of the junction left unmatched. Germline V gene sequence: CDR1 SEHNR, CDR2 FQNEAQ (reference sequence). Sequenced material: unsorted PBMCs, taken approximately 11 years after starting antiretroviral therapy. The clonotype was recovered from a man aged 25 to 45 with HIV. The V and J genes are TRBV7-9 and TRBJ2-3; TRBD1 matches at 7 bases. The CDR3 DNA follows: TGTGCCAGCAGCCCAGGGGTGGTACAGGGGCGGGATACGCAGTATTTT. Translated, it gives CASSPGVVQGRDTQYF.